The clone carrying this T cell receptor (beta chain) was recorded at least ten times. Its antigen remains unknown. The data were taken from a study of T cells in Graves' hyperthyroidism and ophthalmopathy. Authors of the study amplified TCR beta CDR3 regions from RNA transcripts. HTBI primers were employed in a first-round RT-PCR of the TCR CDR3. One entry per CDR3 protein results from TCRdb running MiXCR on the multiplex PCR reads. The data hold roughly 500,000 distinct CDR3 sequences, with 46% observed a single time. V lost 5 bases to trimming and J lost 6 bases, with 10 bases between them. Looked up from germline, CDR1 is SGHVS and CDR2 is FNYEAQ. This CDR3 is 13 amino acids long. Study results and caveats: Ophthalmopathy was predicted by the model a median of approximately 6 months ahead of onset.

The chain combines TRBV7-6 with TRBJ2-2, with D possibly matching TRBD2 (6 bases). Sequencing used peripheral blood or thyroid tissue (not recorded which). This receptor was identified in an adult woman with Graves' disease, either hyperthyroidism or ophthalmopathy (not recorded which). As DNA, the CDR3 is TGTGCCAGCAGCGTAGGGACTCCCGGGGAGCTGTTTTTT. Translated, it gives CASSVGTPGELFF.